The rows below give T cell receptor beta chains drawn from one sample of a study of T-cell reconstitution after alpha-beta-depleted transplantation in children. One entry per CDR3 protein, called by TCRdb with MiXCR from the PCR reads. The sample contains around 440,000 distinct CDR3 sequences, about 10% of which appear only once. This specimen was PBMCs, taken before TCRalphabeta/CD19-depleted stem cell transplant. The receptors were sampled from a child aged 2-15 years with inherited bone marrow failure, due to receive a stem cell transplant. Both conserved end residues are part of each CDR3. Each record gives: CDR3 protein, CDR3 DNA, clone size, V gene, J gene, D gene. A D gene is named only where the DNA matches it firmly. Some rows mark clone size as missing; the rest say once, few, many or name a class of expanded clone.

CASSQITREDEQFF	TGCGCCAGCAGCCAAATAACGCGGGAGGATGAGCAGTTCTTC	many	TRBV4-3	TRBJ2-1	TRBD2
CASSQSLATENTEAFF	TGCGCCAGCAGTCAATCCCTCGCCACAGAGAACACTGAAGCTTTCTTT	NA	TRBV23-1	TRBJ1-1	NA
CASSPIHRDTGELFF	TGTGCCAGCAGTCCGATACACAGGGATACCGGGGAGCTGTTTTTT	NA	TRBV6-1	TRBJ2-2	NA
CASSVLAASTDTQYF	TGTGCCAGCAGCGTACTAGCCGCTAGCACAGATACGCAGTATTTT	many	TRBV9	TRBJ2-3	NA
CASSSTTGGTEAFF	TGCGCCAGCAGCTCCACGACAGGGGGCACTGAAGCTTTCTTT	few	TRBV5-1	TRBJ1-1	TRBD1
CSVDPGDHEQYF	TGCAGCGTTGATCCCGGGGATCACGAGCAGTACTTC	many	TRBV29-1	TRBJ2-7	NA
CASSFAGAYNEQFF	TGTGCCAGCAGTTTCGCGGGAGCCTACAATGAGCAGTTCTTC	many	TRBV28	TRBJ2-1	TRBD2
CASSFRVTGTRPGNTIYF	TGTGCCAGCAGCTTCCGGGTCACGGGCACTAGACCTGGAAACACCATATATTTT	many	TRBV11-1	TRBJ1-3	NA
CAISESGGGTDTQYF	TGTGCCATCAGTGAGTCGGGGGGAGGAACAGATACGCAGTATTTT	many	TRBV10-3	TRBJ2-3	NA
CSAGKLAGVFHEQFF	TGCAGTGCTGGCAAACTAGCGGGAGTTTTCCATGAGCAGTTCTTC	NA	TRBV20-1	TRBJ2-1	TRBD2
CASSPRTGGTPDYGYTF	TGTGCCAGCAGCCCACGGACAGGGGGCACCCCTGACTATGGCTACACCTTC	many	TRBV6-1	TRBJ1-2	TRBD1
CASGLAGAPDTQYF	TGCGCCAGCGGCCTAGCGGGAGCCCCAGATACGCAGTATTTT	many	TRBV5-1	TRBJ2-3	TRBD2
CSAGGLAGLDEQFF	TGCAGTGCTGGGGGACTAGCGGGATTAGATGAGCAGTTCTTC	many	TRBV20-1	TRBJ2-1	TRBD2
CASSFAALSGANVLTF	TGTGCCAGCAGTTTCGCGGCCCTCTCTGGGGCCAACGTCCTGACTTTC	few	TRBV2	TRBJ2-6	NA
CASSHAGVSNEQFF	TGTGCCAGCAGCCACGCGGGAGTTAGTAATGAGCAGTTCTTC	few	TRBV27	TRBJ2-1	TRBD2
CASSIMGGFHEQYF	TGTGCCAGTAGTATAATGGGGGGCTTCCACGAGCAGTACTTC	many	TRBV19	TRBJ2-7	NA
CASSIGVRPQHF	TGTGCCAGTAGTATCGGAGTGAGGCCCCAGCATTTT	NA	TRBV19	TRBJ1-5	NA
CASSVGAPRRGELFF	TGTGCCAGCAGCGTAGGGGCACCTCGGCGCGGGGAGCTGTTTTTT	many	TRBV9	TRBJ2-2	NA
CSAEENTGQGYTEQYF	TGCAGTGCCGAAGAGAATACGGGACAGGGGTATACGGAGCAGTACTTC	NA	TRBV20-1	TRBJ2-7	TRBD1
CASSPGLDTDTQYF	TGTGCCAGCAGCCCCGGGCTCGACACAGATACGCAGTATTTT	NA	TRBV5-6	TRBJ2-3	NA
CASSLAGENTGELFF	TGCGCCAGCAGCTTGGCCGGTGAGAACACCGGGGAGCTGTTTTTT	many	TRBV5-1	TRBJ2-2	NA
CASSESTSGVTYNEQFF	TGTGCCAGCAGTGAAAGTACTAGCGGGGTGACCTACAATGAGCAGTTCTTC	many	TRBV25-1	TRBJ2-1	TRBD2
CASSSRVQGYEQYF	TGTGCCAGCAGCTCTAGAGTACAGGGCTACGAGCAGTACTTC	NA	TRBV7-2	TRBJ2-7	NA
CASSLVASGRAYNEQFF	TGTGCCAGCAGCTTAGTGGCTAGCGGGAGGGCCTACAATGAGCAGTTCTTC	many	TRBV7-8	TRBJ2-1	TRBD2
CASSFQGAVPEKLFF	TGTGCCAGCAGTTTTCAGGGGGCCGTCCCCGAAAAACTGTTTTTT	many	TRBV12-3/TRBV12-4	TRBJ1-4	TRBD1
CASSTWGAGMEAFF	TGTGCCAGCAGCACCTGGGGGGCCGGAATGGAAGCTTTCTTT	few	TRBV28	TRBJ1-1	NA
CSATGQTYEQYF	TGCAGTGCAACGGGACAGACCTACGAGCAGTACTTC	many	TRBV20-1	TRBJ2-7	TRBD1
CSARGGLAGSYEQYF	TGCAGTGCTAGAGGGGGACTAGCGGGAAGCTACGAGCAGTACTTC	many	TRBV20-1	TRBJ2-7	TRBD2
CASSLGRPVAYEQYF	TGTGCCAGCAGCTTAGGTCGGCCCGTGGCCTACGAGCAGTACTTC	many	TRBV11-2	TRBJ2-7	NA
CASSDLQGVSYNEQFF	TGTGCCAGCAGTGACCTCCAGGGGGTCTCCTACAATGAGCAGTTCTTC	few	TRBV6-2/TRBV6-3	TRBJ2-1	TRBD1
CASSYSIGQSFYEQYF	TGTGCCAGCAGTTACTCGATAGGACAAAGCTTCTACGAGCAGTACTTC	NA	TRBV6-5	TRBJ2-7	NA
CSARATGETQYF	TGCAGTGCTAGAGCCACGGGGGAGACCCAGTACTTC	NA	TRBV20-1	TRBJ2-5	NA
CASSGGGNIQYF	TGTGCCAGCAGTGGAGGGGGCAACATTCAGTACTTC	many	TRBV7-8	TRBJ2-4	NA
CSARDRVFAGVSEQYF	TGCAGTGCTAGAGATCGGGTCTTCGCGGGAGTTTCCGAGCAGTACTTC	few	TRBV20-1	TRBJ2-7	TRBD2
CSARDYRETQYF	TGCAGTGCTAGAGATTATCGAGAGACCCAGTACTTC	many	TRBV20-1	TRBJ2-5	NA
CASRTGLNTEAFF	TGTGCCAGCAGAACCGGTCTTAACACTGAAGCTTTCTTT	NA	TRBV28	TRBJ1-1	NA
CASSYGRGYNEQFF	TGTGCCAGCAGTTACGGCAGGGGTTACAATGAGCAGTTCTTC	many	TRBV27	TRBJ2-1	NA
CASSQDVAPNYSNQPQHF	TGCGCCAGCAGCCAAGATGTGGCTCCTAACTATAGCAATCAGCCCCAGCATTTT	many	TRBV4-3	TRBJ1-5	NA
CASSQDGAGTYNEQFF	TGTGCCAGCAGCCAAGATGGGGCAGGGACATACAATGAGCAGTTCTTC	many	TRBV4-2	TRBJ2-1	NA
CASSPRLAGAQYNEQFF	TGTGCCAGCAGCCCTCGACTAGCGGGAGCTCAGTACAATGAGCAGTTCTTC	NA	TRBV7-2	TRBJ2-1	TRBD2
CASSLFSGTGTTFF	TGTGCCAGCAGCTTATTCTCCGGGACGGGCACGACTTTCTTT	few	TRBV7-9	TRBJ1-1	NA
CASSVNGGGEQYF	TGTGCCAGCAGTGTGAATGGGGGTGGCGAGCAGTACTTC	many	TRBV12-3/TRBV12-4	TRBJ2-7	NA
CASSQDGPPGQGYEQYF	TGCGCCAGCAGCCAAGATGGCCCGCCCGGACAGGGGTACGAGCAGTACTTC	NA	TRBV4-1	TRBJ2-7	TRBD1
CSAFPPQGGSTYTQYF	TGCAGTGCCTTCCCCCCACAGGGCGGTTCTACATATACGCAGTATTTT	NA	TRBV20-1	TRBJ2-3	NA
CSAPGTSGDNEQFF	TGCAGTGCGCCCGGGACTAGCGGTGACAATGAGCAGTTCTTC	many	TRBV20-1	TRBJ2-1	TRBD2
CAISESGNEQFF	TGTGCCATCAGTGAGTCGGGGAATGAGCAGTTCTTC	many	TRBV10-3	TRBJ2-1	NA
CASSKTSGRKEQYF	TGTGCCAGTAGTAAAACTAGCGGGAGAAAAGAGCAGTACTTC	many	TRBV19	TRBJ2-7	TRBD2
CASSSEAGVWFF	TGTGCCAGCAGTTCAGAAGCGGGAGTCTGGTTCTTC	many	TRBV27	TRBJ2-1	TRBD2
CASSTGLQPQHF	TGTGCCAGCAGTACAGGGTTACAGCCCCAGCATTTT	many	TRBV12-3/TRBV12-4	TRBJ1-5	NA
CSPNLGYEQYF	TGCAGTCCAAACCTAGGCTACGAGCAGTACTTC	many	TRBV20-1	TRBJ2-7	NA
CASSIDLLRSGANVLTF	TGTGCCAGTAGTATAGATCTATTGCGTTCTGGGGCCAACGTCCTGACTTTC	many	TRBV19	TRBJ2-6	NA
CASSSDGNYNEQFF	TGTGCCAGCAGTTCTGATGGGAACTACAATGAGCAGTTCTTC	many	TRBV7-8	TRBJ2-1	NA
CASSPGLGEQYF	TGTGCCAGCAGCCCCGGACTAGGGGAGCAGTACTTC	NA	TRBV5-6	TRBJ2-7	TRBD2